The sequence of this TCR beta chain was determined in a study of coeliac disease (dated by TCRdb to the early 2020s). For context, the study as a whole: Coeliac patients were classed as newly diagnosed active disease, refractory coeliac disease type I, or disease controlled by a gluten-free diet. Because high-resolution HLA typing was not available, biased TRBV7-2 usage was examined as a proof of principle. The study set out to describe the TR repertoires of small intestinal T cells in active coeliac disease, refractory type I coeliac disease, and coeliac disease treated with a gluten-free diet. The full study included about 30 patients: around 22 with serologically confirmed coeliac disease and 8 controls with non-small intestinal disorders. Next-generation sequencing of rearranged TRB and TRG CDR3 regions was used on small intestinal lymphocyte fractions taken from coeliac and non-coeliac patients. TRB sequencing worked for samples from 27 to 35 subjects, and these included 24 paired bulk unsorted intraepithelial and lamina propria cell samples.

What the authors observed across the whole study: The authors judged the approach to be unsuitable for unbiased detection of gliadin-specific T cells, because gliadin-specific T cells are scarce and rarely shared between patients. Cross-contamination between compartments was possible, because separating intraepithelial cells from lamina propria cells did not produce high-purity fractions. Compared with controls, active coeliac intraepithelial and lamina propria samples had TRB and TRG repertoires of lower clonality, which suggests that diverse T cells were recruited. TRB repertoires were largely private; most amino acid sequences were unique to one sample, and V-gene usage did not differ significantly by disease group.

The library was prepared using the immunoSEQ multiplex PCR assay. The TR loci were subjected to amplification by multiplexed PCR, for which V gene segments served as targets of the forward primers and J gene segments as targets of the reverse primers. The amplified CDR3 regions were sequenced using the Illumina HiSeq System. In the source study's methods: A nearest-neighbour algorithm merged closely related reads to remove PCR and sequencing errors and collapse data into unique sequences. Repertoires were summarised by clonality and by T cell density, defined as TR molecules per amount of genomic DNA input. CDR3 amino acid sequences present in at least 80% of unsorted samples were defined as public TRs and were then tested for differential abundance between coeliac and control samples. Kruskal-Wallis tests followed by Dunn post-tests were used to test for differences in clonality and density between disease groups. TCRdb stores this immuneACCESS table with in-frame sequences only. Part of the clones is absent; in the studies checked, under half of the shortfall reflects unresolved V genes, and no reason is known for the rest. For V, J and clone size, that table is used; D and trimming come from the DNA. In this sample the table shows approximately 4,300 clones, roughly three fifths of which occur a single time. Approximately 15% of the sample is taken by the ten largest.

Aliquots of around 500,000 cells were frozen in DMSO/FBS in liquid nitrogen, and one aliquot per fraction was used for sequencing. Every one of the 30 patients in the study had endoscopy and a small intestinal biopsy. To release intraepithelial cells, biopsies were stirred at 37 degrees Celsius for one hour in RPMI containing EGTA, MgCl2 and 1% FBS. Genomic DNA was extracted from frozen unsorted cell fractions using the Qiagen DNeasy blood extraction kit. To note about this clone: Its target antigen remains unknown. No clone much larger than this one lies a single base away; base qualities are absent.

The CDR3 numbers 15 residues from cysteine through phenylalanine. The retained sequence is limited to the CDR3, 45 bases, with the frame set at the first base. Clipping removes 4 bases from V and 3 bases from J, with 3 as the unmatched junction base count. Looking up the germline V gene yields CDR1 MNHEY and CDR2 SVGAGI. The rearrangement joined TRBV6-5 to TRBJ2-7, with TRBD2 identical over 13 junction bases. Input material: intraepithelial lymphocytes from the gut. The sample's cell subset or site label, decoded: intraepithelial cell (IEC) fraction of small intestinal biopsy. The TCR comes from a human donor with active celiac disease. The DNA is TGTGCCAGCAGTTTTTGGACTAGCGGGGGCTACGAGCAGTACTTC. This translates into CASSFWTSGGYEQYF.